These T cell receptor beta chains were read from a single sample in a study of CD8+ T cells in alopecia areata. TCRdb keeps only in-frame clones here, not all; method: immunoSEQ multiplex PCR. The sample records under 150,000 clones, roughly four fifths being singletons. This material consisted of CD8+ T cells sorted from blood, taken at week 4, from a patient treated with tofacitinib. Receptors originate from a human donor with alopecia areata. Both conserved end residues are part of each CDR3. D genes are given only for firm matches. Not every row has a clone size; where given, it reads once, few, many or a size class.

TRBJ2-6 - TRBV14 - TGTGCCAGCAGCCCCTGGGCTGGGAGCTCTGGGGCCAACGTCCTGACTTTC CASSPWAGSSGANVLTF
TRBJ1-6 - TRBV4-3 TRBD1 TGCGCCAGCAGCCGACAGGGGAATTCACCCCTCCACTTT CASSRQGNSPLHF
TRBJ2-5 - TRBV7-9 TRBD2 TGTGCCAGCAGCTTAGCGGCGTGGCTAGCGGGGGTGTCAGAGACCCAGTACTTC CASSLAAWLAGVSETQYF
TRBJ1-5 - TRBV20-1 - TGCAGTGCTAGAGGGGGTTGGTCCCAGCATTTT CSARGGWSQHF
TRBJ1-1 - TRBV6-4 - TGTGCCAGCAGTGAATCAGGGACGAACACTGAAGCTTTCTTT CASSESGTNTEAFF
TRBJ2-5 - TRBV9 - TGTGCCAGCAGCCACGGGACTGAAATGGAGACCCAGTACTTC CASSHGTEMETQYF
TRBJ2-5 few TRBV7-9 TRBD2 TGTGCCAGCAGCTTTCCCCTAGCGGGGGGCCAAGAGACCCAGTACTTC CASSFPLAGGQETQYF
TRBJ2-3 - TRBV7-9 - TGTGCCAGCAGCACTACGCAGTATTTT CASSTTQYF
TRBJ1-2 - TRBV6-6 - TGTGCCGGGGCCGGTAATGGCTACACCTTC CAGAGNGYTF
TRBJ2-7 few TRBV9 TRBD2 TGTGCCAGCAGCGTAGGCGGGAGCTCCTACGAGCAGTACTTC CASSVGGSSYEQYF
TRBJ2-5 - TRBV7-8 - TGTGCCAGCAGCTTCCAAGAGACCCAGTACTTC CASSFQETQYF
TRBJ2-3 - TRBV29-1 TRBD2 TGCAGCGGGGGGGGGATGCCAGATACGCAGTATTTT CSGGGMPDTQYF
TRBJ2-3 once TRBV13 TRBD2 TGTGCCAGCAGCTTAGGGACTAGCGGGGCCCACACAGATACGCAGTATTTT CASSLGTSGAHTDTQYF
TRBJ2-1 - TRBV29-1 TRBD1 TGCAGCGGCCAGACAGGGTATGGGGATGAGCAGTTCTTC CSGQTGYGDEQFF
TRBJ2-3 once TRBV29-1 - TGCAGCGCCAAGACAGATACGCAGTATTTT CSAKTDTQYF
TRBJ2-7 - TRBV4-3 - TGCGCCAGCAGCCAAGATTGGAGTACAGGAAGGGAGCAGTACTTC CASSQDWSTGREQYF
TRBJ2-1 - TRBV18 - TGTGCCAGCTCATCAACGGGACAGCAGTTCTTC CASSSTGQQFF
TRBJ2-7 once TRBV7-9 TRBD2 TGTGCCAGCAGCCCTCGGGAGGGTGGGTACGAGCAGTACTTC CASSPREGGYEQYF
TRBJ2-7 - TRBV2 - TGTGCCAGCATAGAGGGACCGCTACTTACCTACGAGCAGTACTTC CASIEGPLLTYEQYF
TRBJ2-7 - TRBV5-6 TRBD1 TGTGCCAGCAGCTTGGTTCAGGGGGCCAACGAGCAGTACTTC CASSLVQGANEQYF
TRBJ2-6 - TRBV9 TRBD2 TGTGCCAGCAGCCCCTTAGTAGCGGGGGGGCCTGGGGCCAACGTCCTGACTTTC CASSPLVAGGPGANVLTF
TRBJ2-5 - TRBV7-9 TRBD1 TGTGCCAGCAGCCCCGACCAGGGGGCCAATAGGGAGACCCAGTACTTC CASSPDQGANRETQYF
TRBJ2-7 few TRBV27 - TGTGCCAGCAGTTTATCTGGGAAGGTCGGGCACGAGCAGTACTTC CASSLSGKVGHEQYF
TRBJ2-7 - TRBV7-9 TRBD1 TGTGCCAGCAGCTTAGCGCCGGGACAGGGCACCTACGAGCAGTACTTC CASSLAPGQGTYEQYF
TRBJ2-4 - TRBV5-6 - TGTGCCAGCAGCTTAGTTCCGGGGGAAAGTCAGTACTTC CASSLVPGESQYF
TRBJ2-3 - TRBV11-2 TRBD1 TGTGCCAGCAGCAAAACAGGGGGTGCAGATACGCAGTATTTT CASSKTGGADTQYF
TRBJ2-7 - TRBV7-9 - TGTGCCAGCAGCCTCTGGGGCGAGCAGTACTTC CASSLWGEQYF
TRBJ2-3 once TRBV29-1 TRBD2 TGCAGCGTTGATTTGCGTAGCGGGGGGGCCACAGATACGCAGTATTTT CSVDLRSGGATDTQYF
TRBJ2-7 - TRBV7-8 - TGTGCCAGCAGCCCCGGCAGCTACGAGCAGTACTTC CASSPGSYEQYF
TRBJ2-7 few TRBV16 - TGTGCCAGCAGTCACGGGACATCTTCCTACGAGCAGTACTTC CASSHGTSSYEQYF
TRBJ2-1 few TRBV4-1 TRBD1 TGCGCCAGCAGCCAAGTCGGACAGGGATTCGACAATGAGCAGTTCTTC CASSQVGQGFDNEQFF
TRBJ2-3 - TRBV5-1 - TGCGCCAGCAGCTTGGCTGGCTTCGGAGATACGCAGTATTTT CASSLAGFGDTQYF
TRBJ1-5 - TRBV10-3 - TGTGCCATCAGCGACTTTGATTCAGCGGGTCAGCCCCAGCATTTT CAISDFDSAGQPQHF
TRBJ1-1 few TRBV28 TRBD1 TGTGCCAGCACCAAACGACAGGGCCCGAACACTGAAGCTTTCTTT CASTKRQGPNTEAFF
TRBJ2-5 once TRBV21-1 - TGTGCCAGCAGCAAAGAGGAGACAGGGGATCCCTACCAAGAGACCCAGTACTTC CASSKEETGDPYQETQYF
TRBJ2-1 once TRBV7-9 - TGTGCCAGCAGCTTAAGCTCCCTGGGAGACAATGAGCAGTTCTTC CASSLSSLGDNEQFF
TRBJ2-1 - TRBV4-1 - TGCGCCAGCAGCCGCAACAATGAGCAGTTCTTC CASSRNNEQFF
TRBJ2-1 - TRBV7-9 - TGTGCCAGCAGCCCCCCTAGTTCCTACAATGAGCAGTTCTTC CASSPPSSYNEQFF
TRBJ2-4 - TRBV19 - TGTGCCAGTAGTGTATCGGGACACCTGACTTTGGCCAAAAACATTCAGTACTTC CASSVSGHLTLAKNIQYF
TRBJ2-2 - TRBV14 - TGTGCCAGCAGCCCAACAAGTACCAACACCGGGGAGCTGTTTTTT CASSPTSTNTGELFF
TRBJ1-5 once TRBV6-5 - TGTGCCAGCAGTTACTCAGAGGGAGGTCAGCCCCAGCATTTT CASSYSEGGQPQHF
TRBJ2-3 - TRBV6-5 - TGTGCCAGCAGTCCCGACAGGCTGGATACGCAGTATTTT CASSPDRLDTQYF
TRBJ2-1 - TRBV21-1 - TGTGCCAGAGCGCCTAATGAGCAGTTCTTC CARAPNEQFF
TRBJ1-2 - TRBV29-1 TRBD1 TGCAGCGTCTCCAACCCTCAGGGGGGAGGCTACACCTTC CSVSNPQGGGYTF
TRBJ2-7 few TRBV11-2 - TGTGCCAGCAGCTTAACCCAGGACTACGAGCAGTACTTC CASSLTQDYEQYF
TRBJ2-7 - TRBV5-4 TRBD1 TGTGCCAGCAGCTTGGGACAGGGGTCCTACGAGCAGTACTTC CASSLGQGSYEQYF
TRBJ2-1 - TRBV11-3 - TGTGCCAGCAGCAAATACAATGAGCAGTTCTTC CASSKYNEQFF
TRBJ2-1 - TRBV7-9 TRBD2 TGTGCCAGCAGCCACCCCCCGGGACTAGGATACAATGAGCAGTTCTTC CASSHPPGLGYNEQFF
TRBJ1-1 - TRBV12-5 TRBD1 TGTGCTAGTGGTTCAGGGGGGACTGAAGCTTTCTTT CASGSGGTEAFF
TRBJ1-6 - TRBV5-6 TRBD1 TGTGCCAGCAGCTTCCGGGACAGATCCATCTATAATTCACCCCTCCACTTT CASSFRDRSIYNSPLHF
TRBJ2-5 - TRBV11-2 - TGTGCCAGCAGCTTAGGGCCAGGGGGAGGAGAGACCCAGTACTTC CASSLGPGGGETQYF
TRBJ2-2 once TRBV4-1 - TGCGCCAGCAGCCCCCGGGGCTTTAGCACCGGGGAGCTGTTTTTT CASSPRGFSTGELFF
TRBJ1-1 - TRBV4-1 TRBD1 TGCGCCAGCAGCTTAACAGGGGGCACTGAAGCTTTCTTT CASSLTGGTEAFF
TRBJ2-5 - TRBV30 - TGTGCCTGGAGTGCTCGGGCGACCCAGTACTTC CAWSARATQYF
TRBJ2-3 few TRBV4-1 - TGCGCCAGCAGCCCACAAGGGACCCCAGGAGGGGATACGCAGTATTTT CASSPQGTPGGDTQYF